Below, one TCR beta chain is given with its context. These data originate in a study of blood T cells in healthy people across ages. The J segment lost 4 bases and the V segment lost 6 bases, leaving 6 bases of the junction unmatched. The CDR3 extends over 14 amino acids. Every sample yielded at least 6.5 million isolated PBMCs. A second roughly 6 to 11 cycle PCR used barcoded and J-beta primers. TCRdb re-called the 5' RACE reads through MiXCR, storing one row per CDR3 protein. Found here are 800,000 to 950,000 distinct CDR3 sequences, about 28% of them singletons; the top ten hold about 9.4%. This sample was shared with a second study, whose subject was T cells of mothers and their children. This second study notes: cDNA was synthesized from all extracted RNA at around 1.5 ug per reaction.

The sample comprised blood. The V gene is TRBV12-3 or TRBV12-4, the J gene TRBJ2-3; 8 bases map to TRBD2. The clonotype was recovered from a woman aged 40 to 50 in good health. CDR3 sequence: CASRLDGGADTQYF. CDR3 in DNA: TGTGCCAGCAGGTTGGACGGGGGGGCAGATACGCAGTATTTT.